What follows is one T cell receptor beta chain and its context. Antigen specificity is unknown. The TCR beta library used iRepertoire HTBI primers with Arm-PCR amplification of CDR3. TCRdb itself ran the multiplex PCR reads through MiXCR, one entry per CDR3 protein. The top ten hold 16% of the sample, which has around 450,000 distinct CDR3 sequences, about 16% seen once. Sample time point: newly diagnosed GD, antithyroid drugs for less than 3 months. The TCR library was made from RNA that had been extracted from PBMCs in TRIzol. The CDR3 is 16 residues long. V shed 2 bases and J 3 bases; nucleotides not matched to a gene: 4. The germline CDR1 and CDR2 sequences are SNHLY and FYNNEI. The data belong to a study of regulatory T cells in long-lasting Graves disease. Study-wide results and limits: New patients shared 800 to 1,000 public clonotypes, fewer than the approximately 3,000 shared by persistent patients. Persistent Graves' disease cases displayed lower TCR diversity than newly diagnosed ones.

These records were also assigned to another study, of T cells in Graves' hyperthyroidism and ophthalmopathy. This second study notes: With the HTBI primer set, the TCR CDR3 went through a first round of RT-PCR. From stable hyperthyroidism, ophthalmopathy was set apart by a 13 V-J model.

The receptor comes from a woman aged 25 to 39 with Graves disease. Sequenced material: peripheral blood mononuclear cells (PBMCs), taken at new diagnosis, from a patient treated with antithyroid drugs. The V call is TRBV2, the J call TRBJ2-1, with 10 bases matching TRBD2. The CDR3 sequence: CASSERSGRDYNEQFF. CDR3 nucleotide sequence: TGTGCCAGCAGTGAAAGGAGCGGGAGGGACTACAATGAGCAGTTCTTC.